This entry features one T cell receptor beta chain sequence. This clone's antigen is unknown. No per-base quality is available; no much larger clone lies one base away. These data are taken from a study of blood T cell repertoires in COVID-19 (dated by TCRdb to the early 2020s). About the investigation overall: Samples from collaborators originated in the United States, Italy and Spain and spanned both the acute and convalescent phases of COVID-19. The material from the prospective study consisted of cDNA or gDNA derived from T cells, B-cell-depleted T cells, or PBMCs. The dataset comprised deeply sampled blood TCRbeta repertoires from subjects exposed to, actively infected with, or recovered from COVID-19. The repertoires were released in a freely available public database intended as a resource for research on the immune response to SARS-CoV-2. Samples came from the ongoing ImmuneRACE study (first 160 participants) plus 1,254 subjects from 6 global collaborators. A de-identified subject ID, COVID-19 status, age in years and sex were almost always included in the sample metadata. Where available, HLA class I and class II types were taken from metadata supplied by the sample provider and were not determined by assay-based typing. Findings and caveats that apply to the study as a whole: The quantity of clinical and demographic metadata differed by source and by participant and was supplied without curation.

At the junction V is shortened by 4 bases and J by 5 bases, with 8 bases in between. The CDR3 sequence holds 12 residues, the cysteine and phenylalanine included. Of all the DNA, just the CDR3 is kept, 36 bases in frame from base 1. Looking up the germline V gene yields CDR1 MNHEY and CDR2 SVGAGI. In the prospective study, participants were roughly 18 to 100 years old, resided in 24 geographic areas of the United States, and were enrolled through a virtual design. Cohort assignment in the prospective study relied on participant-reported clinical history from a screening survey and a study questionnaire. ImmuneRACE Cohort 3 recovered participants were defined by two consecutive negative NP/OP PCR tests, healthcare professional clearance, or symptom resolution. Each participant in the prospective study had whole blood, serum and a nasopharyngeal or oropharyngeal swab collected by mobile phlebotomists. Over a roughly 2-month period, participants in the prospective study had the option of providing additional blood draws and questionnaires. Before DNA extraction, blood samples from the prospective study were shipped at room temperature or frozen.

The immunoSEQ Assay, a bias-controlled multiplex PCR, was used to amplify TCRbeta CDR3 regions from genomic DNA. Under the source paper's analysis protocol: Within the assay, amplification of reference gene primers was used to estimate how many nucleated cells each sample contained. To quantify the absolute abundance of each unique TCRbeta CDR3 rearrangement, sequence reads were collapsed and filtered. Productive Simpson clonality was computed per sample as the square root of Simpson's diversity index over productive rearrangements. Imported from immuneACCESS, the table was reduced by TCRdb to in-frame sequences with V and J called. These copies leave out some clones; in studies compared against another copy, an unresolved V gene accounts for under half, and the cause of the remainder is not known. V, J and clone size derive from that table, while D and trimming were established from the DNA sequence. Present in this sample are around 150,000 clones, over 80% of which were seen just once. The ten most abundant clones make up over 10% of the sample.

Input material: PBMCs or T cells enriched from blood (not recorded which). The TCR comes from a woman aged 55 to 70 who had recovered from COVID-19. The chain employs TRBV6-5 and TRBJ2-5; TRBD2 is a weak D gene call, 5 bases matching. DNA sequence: TGTGCCAGCAGTTCCCCGGGGGAGACCCAGTACTTC. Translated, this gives CASSSPGETQYF.